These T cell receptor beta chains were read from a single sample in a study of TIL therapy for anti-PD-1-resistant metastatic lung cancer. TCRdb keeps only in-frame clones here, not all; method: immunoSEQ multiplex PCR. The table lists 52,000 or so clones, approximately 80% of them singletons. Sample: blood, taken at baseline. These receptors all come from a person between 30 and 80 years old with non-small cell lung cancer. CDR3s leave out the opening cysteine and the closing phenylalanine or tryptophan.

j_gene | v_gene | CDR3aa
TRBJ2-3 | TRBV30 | AWIGRGRYTDTQY
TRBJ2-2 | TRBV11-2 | ASSVGPNTGELF
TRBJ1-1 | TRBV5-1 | ASSLVVGNTEAF
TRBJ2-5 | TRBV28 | ASSSPQEGETQY
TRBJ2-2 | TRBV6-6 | ASRGTGSTSGELF
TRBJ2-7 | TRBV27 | ASSLLGRESYEQY
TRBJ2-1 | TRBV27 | ASSRQGSEQF
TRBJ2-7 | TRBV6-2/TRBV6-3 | ASSYLDEQY
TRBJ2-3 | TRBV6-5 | ASSYFSRPADTQY
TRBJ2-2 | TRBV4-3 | ASSQAPELAGGLGGELF
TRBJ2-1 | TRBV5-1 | ASSIQGIDNEQF
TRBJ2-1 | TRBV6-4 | ASSVELGSSYNEQF
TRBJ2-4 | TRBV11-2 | ASSLKGAAKNIQY
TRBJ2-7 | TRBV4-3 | ASSQDPQASYEQY
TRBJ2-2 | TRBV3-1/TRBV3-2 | ASSRGPGAGELF
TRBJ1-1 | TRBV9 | ASSVTTGAEAF
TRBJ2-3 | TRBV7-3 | ASSPTPAGASEDTQY
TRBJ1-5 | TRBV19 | ASSIRDQPQH
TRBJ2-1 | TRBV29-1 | SVGRTGVYNEQF
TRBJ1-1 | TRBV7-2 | ASRPMYGGGTEAF
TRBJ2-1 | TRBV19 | ASSIEDSSYNEQF
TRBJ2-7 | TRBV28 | ASVSGLPYEQY
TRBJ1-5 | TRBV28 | ASSFPVGGQPQH
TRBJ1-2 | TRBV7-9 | ASSLGPVVGYGYT
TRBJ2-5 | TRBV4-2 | ASSQSYGRETQY
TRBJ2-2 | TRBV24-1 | ATSVRGGGTGELF
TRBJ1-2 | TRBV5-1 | ASSFRPGPDYGYT
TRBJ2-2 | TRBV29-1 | SVRGLAGGIGGELF
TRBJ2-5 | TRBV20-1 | SASVPGETQY
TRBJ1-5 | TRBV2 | ASSDWGRSNQPQH
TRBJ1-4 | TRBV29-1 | SVGRGEKLF
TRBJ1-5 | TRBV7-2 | ASSLTGGARSNQPQH
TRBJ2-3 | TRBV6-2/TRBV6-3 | ASSYSFRGSRTDTQY
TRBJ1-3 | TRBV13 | ASSFAAGPGNTIY
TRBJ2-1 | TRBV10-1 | ASSEGGLAKEQF
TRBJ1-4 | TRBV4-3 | ASSFHAPGATNEKLF
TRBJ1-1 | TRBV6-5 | ASPNSGGCAEAF
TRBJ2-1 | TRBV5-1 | ASIPGTGGGEQF
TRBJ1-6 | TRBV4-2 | ASRPTGTGNSPLH
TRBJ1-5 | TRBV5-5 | ASTPSPNQPQH
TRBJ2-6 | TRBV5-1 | ASSAGQGAKGANVLT
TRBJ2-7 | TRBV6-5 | ATGQGPFEQY
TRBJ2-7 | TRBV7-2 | ASSPRTGGYEQY
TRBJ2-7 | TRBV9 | ASSVDQAGYYEQY
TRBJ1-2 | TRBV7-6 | ASSSGYGYT
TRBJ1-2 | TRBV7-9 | ASSLQEVYGYT
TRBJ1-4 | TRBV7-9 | ASSPGRVATNEKLF
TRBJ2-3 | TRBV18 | ASSPRMTGADTQY
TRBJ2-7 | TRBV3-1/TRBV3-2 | ASSRENGYEQY
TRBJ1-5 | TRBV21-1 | ASTLGALRQPQH
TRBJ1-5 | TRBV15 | ATSRGSWATGSNQPQH
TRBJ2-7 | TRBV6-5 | ASSNNGEQY
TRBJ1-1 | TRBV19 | ASSEDRQPTEAF
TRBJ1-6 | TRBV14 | ASSQDTRVISPLH
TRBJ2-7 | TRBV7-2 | ASSVRDHAFEQY